This T cell receptor beta chain was identified in a study of shared clonotypes between healthy human individuals. As to this clone: Its matching antigen is unknown.

The deep-level immunoSEQ assay was used. Here immunoSEQ multiplex PCR was the method, and the copy in TCRdb shows in-frame clones only, minus some. The sample lists about 2,100,000 clones; 90% to 95% were seen once. CD8 cells classed as naive were CD45RO-negative and positively selected for CCR7, excluding terminally differentiated effector memory CD45RA+ cells. Study-wide findings and caveats: Naive CD4 clonotypes were shared across several donors at roughly 5.3%. Clonotype sharing among donors, it was expected, would be affected by sequencing depth. Non-shared clonotypes showed lower generation probabilities than clonotypes common to all four donors.

V dropped 6 bases and J dropped 4 bases, with 11 bases sitting between them. The CDR3 sequence is 13 residues long. Germline loops: CDR1 MNHEY, CDR2 SVGAGI. This chain uses TRBV6-5 with TRBJ2-3, with a weak D call TRBD1 (5 bases). Sample: naive CD8+ T cells from PBMCs. This sequence was found in a man aged 18 to 35 in good health. Some clones in this sample may be carry-over from other donors' samples. For the CDR3, the DNA is TGTGCCAGCAGCCCGACAGTTCCAGATACGCAGTATTTT. Its translation: CASSPTVPDTQYF.